These 9 T cell receptor beta chains originate from one sample sequenced in a study of CXCR3-negative and CXCR3-positive naive CD8 T cells. 5' RACE with UMI labels generated the TRB cDNA libraries. TCRdb reanalyzed the 5' RACE reads, giving one entry per CDR3 protein sequence and no DNA. The sample has 100,000 to 150,000 distinct CDR3 sequences, and its top ten clones hold 0.25% to 0.35%. The sample was naive CXCR3- CD8+ T cells from blood. The subset here: CD45RO-CCR7+CD27+CD95- naive CD8+ T cells lacking CXCR3 (TNR3-). These receptor sequences come from a human donor in good health. Some clones in this sample may be carry-over from other donors' samples.

The chain has TRBV6-5 and TRBJ2-1; TCRdb reports TRBD1, a call that lacks DNA to check it against. CDR1 and CDR2 from the germline V gene are MNHEY and SVGAGI. The CDR3 is made up of 13 amino acids. This CDR3 reads CASKPVDSNEQFF.

CDR3 sequence reads: CASSLWRGPTYEQYF. The rearrangement joins TRBV7-2 to TRBJ2-7; without DNA, the TCRdb call of TRBD1 cannot be checked. Germline CDR1 and CDR2: SGHTA and FQGNSA. The CDR3 sequence is 15 residues long.

The chain is built from TRBV29-1 and TRBJ2-7; TCRdb indicates TRBD1, and absent DNA this call remains unverified. Germline values: CDR1 SQVTM, CDR2 ANQGSEA. CDR3 length: 12 residues. This CDR3 is CSVGGPSYEQYF.

The chain couples TRBV29-1 to TRBJ2-1; TCRdb reports TRBD2, a call that lacks DNA to check it against. Germline lookup yields CDR1 SQVTM and CDR2 ANQGSEA. The CDR3 totals 13 residues. This CDR3 is CSVALADYNEQFF.

The chain combines TRBV12-3 or TRBV12-4 with TRBJ2-7; there is no DNA to check the TCRdb D call of TRBD1. The CDR3 totals 13 residues. CDR3 region: CATTPGPSYEQYF.

This rearrangement joins TRBV10-2 to TRBJ1-2. Germline CDR1 is WSHSY and CDR2 is SAAADI. This CDR3 comprises 14 residues. The CDR3 spells CATDDSPGLRGYTF.

The chain uses TRBV28 and TRBJ1-2; TCRdb gives TRBD1 as the D gene, but with no DNA this cannot be confirmed. The CDR3 has 14 amino acids. Germline values: CDR1 MDHEN, CDR2 SYDVKM. The CDR3: CASRPMAGAHGYTF.

This sequence joins TRBV28 and TRBJ2-3; TCRdb returns TRBD2, unconfirmable since there is no DNA. The CDR3 consists of 16 residues. CDR1 MDHEN and CDR2 SYDVKM come from the germline V gene. The CDR3 sequence: CASSSLEGLGTDTQYF.

This chain links TRBV28 with TRBJ1-1; TCRdb's assignment of TRBD1 cannot be checked, as there is no DNA. Germline-derived CDR1 and CDR2 are MDHEN and SYDVKM. CDR3 length: 16 amino acids. The CDR3 loop reads CASSTITLGGNTEAFF.